Given below is one T cell receptor beta chain in context. CDR1 and CDR2 (germline): PRHDT, FYEKMQ (reference sequence). V lost 2 bases and J 8 bases, leaving 13 bases between the germline ends. The CDR3 consists of 14 residues. This entry comes from a study of cytomegalovirus exposure and HLA in healthy donors. Vbeta (60) and Jbeta (13) primers were used in the PCR. The protocol was immunoSEQ multiplex PCR, while the TCRdb copy is restricted to in-frame clones and leaves out a portion. The data show fewer than 250,000 clones, 60% to 85% seen once. Sequencing was carried out using PBMCs. The source is a man between 35 and 55 years old in good health and CMV-seronegative. The rearrangement joins TRBV13 to TRBJ2-1; D is perhaps TRBD2 (6 bases). The CDR3 region is CASSLRGLWDEQFF. The CDR3 region has the DNA TGTGCCAGCAGCTTAAGGGGACTGTGGGATGAGCAGTTCTTC.